This T cell receptor beta chain is drawn from a study of cytomegalovirus exposure and HLA in healthy donors (dated by TCRdb to about 2017). Some background on the complete study: According to an earlier analysis of 550 to 750 of the donors, about 179 million T cells yielded 90 million to 130 million unique TCR beta sequences and more than 250 Gb of sequence data. In the later analysis, no new phenotypic data were used to find candidate immune exposures; instead, reliance was placed on TCR beta sequences and their occurrence across donors. Every repertoire in the discovery cohort had been generated on one and the same sequencing platform. To decide whether each TCR beta V gene segment behaved as functional or pseudogenic, an earlier analysis of over 500 of the donors relied on high-throughput TCR beta sequencing. About 300 gigabases of sequencing data and roughly 81 million unique TCR sequences made up an early release that covered several hundred HLA-typed donors. The T cell repertoires of around 670 subjects were profiled by immunosequencing and related to cytomegalovirus serostatus. Because of strong linkage in the cohort, five DR-DQ haplotypes were treated as single units for association and clustering. The number of typed donors differed by locus: 629-630 for A, B, C, DRB1 and DQB1; 500 to 550 for DQA1; 606 for DPA1; and about 470 for DPB1. In addition to the first cohort of hundreds of subjects, a separate validation cohort of 100 to 150 different subjects was used. The study aimed to test whether signatures of past pathogen exposure could be identified by cataloging public T cell receptors. Donor age, sex, ethnicity and CMV serostatus were compiled together with the repertoire data. In a later analysis, previously published TCR beta repertoires from fewer than 750 donors were re-analyzed and high-resolution HLA genotyping was added so that TCR occurrence patterns could be studied. To predict cytomegalovirus infection status, the study combined high-throughput TCR immunosequencing, statistical association of individual TCRs with disease status, and machine learning. On average, 235,054 unique TCR beta nucleotide sequences were sequenced per donor among several hundred genotyped donors of the cohort, with approximately 18% of those sequences being non-productive. In a later genetic analysis, genome-wide SNP genotypes for about three fifths of the roughly 670 donors were used, and that subset was treated as a discovery cohort. The genetic ancestry cluster associated with self-reported Caucasian donors included 81% of the 350 to 500 genotyped donors. Both class I and class II loci were covered by HLA typing, at four-digit resolution. Here is what the overall study found, with its caveats: In a later genetic analysis, fewer N-insertions in productive TCRs were reported among donors in an Asian-associated ancestry cluster than the roughly 700-donor mean. When HLA alleles, especially DR and DQ, strongly co-occurred, attributing TCR associations to individual alleles was difficult. CMV serostatus was the only immune exposure information available for the cohort. Cytomegalovirus status was reported to be diagnosed by the classifier with high specificity and sensitivity in both the original and validation cohorts. A later analysis found that TCR association rates varied across HLA loci, with DRB1 alleles showing the most associated TCRs and HLA-C alleles the fewest. A further reported finding was that TCR beta sequences accurately predicted the HLA-A and HLA-B alleles for most subjects in the first cohort. Some IMGT-functional V segments, including TRBV6-2 and TRBV6-3, could not be distinguished by the 87-base-pair reads and were therefore excluded. At a false discovery rate of 0.05, a later analysis linked 15,000 to 20,000 TCR beta sequences to specific HLA alleles. In a later analysis, HLA-associated TCR beta chains showed more clonal expansion and lower generation probabilities than non-associated chains that were equally common. A later genetic analysis associated a missense DCLRE1C variant with V-gene and J-gene trimming of TCR beta chains, and an independent cohort replicated the association. The sequencing pipeline was judged likely to have produced a cluster of highly shared sequence variants as a technical artifact. HLA typing was unavailable for some donors at each locus, so association tests used only the typed subset. Correlated functional status among segregating V segments might reflect linkage disequilibrium, but an unknown experimental factor could not be ruled out. Most TCR sequences were seen in very few donors, while some public TCRs were found in many individuals. The authors suggested that the approach could potentially be generalized to other disease states and immunological phenotypes. Sequencing depth was assumed to be roughly uniform across donors in the presence/absence analyses, though that assumption may not hold. In an earlier analysis of about 600 of the donors, most TCR beta V segments appeared in productive rearrangements about 90% or about 30% of the time, broadly matching IMGT annotations. In a later analysis, most CMV-associated TCR beta chains were found to appear HLA-restricted, with HLA associations seemingly driven largely by CMV exposure. According to a later analysis, parvovirus B19, influenza, CMV and Epstein-Barr virus appeared linked to several top co-occurrence clusters. Over 15 rarely observed V segments, including chromosome 9 orphons, were excluded from the earlier analysis of a few hundred of the donors because counts were too low. A few of the identified cytomegalovirus-associated TCR beta chains were confirmed in vitro to be specific for cytomegalovirus antigens. The study listed 164 TCR beta chains as associated with cytomegalovirus. Only TCR beta chains were sequenced in this cohort, and the absence of alpha or paired-chain data limited detectable features.

The cohort comprised hundreds of healthy bone marrow donors. Cohort members were all nominally healthy when sampled, although unrecorded immune exposures were likely present. The donor tested CMV seronegative and was one of the 352 seronegative cohort members. A peripheral blood sample was provided by each donor, and peripheral blood mononuclear cells were used for TCR beta sequencing. Genomic DNA was extracted from the blood cell samples with the Qiagen DNeasy Blood Extraction Kit. Unmatched junction bases come to 11, with V trimmed by 5 bases and J by 0 bases. CDR1 is given as SNHLY and CDR2 as FYNNEI, both from the germline V gene. The CDR3 contains 18 residues, cysteine and phenylalanine counted. The kept DNA is CDR3 alone, 54 bases in frame from the first base. The library relied on the immunoSEQ multiplex PCR assay. For the multiplex PCR, a mixture combining 60 forward primers for TCR Vbeta segments and 13 reverse primers for TCR Jbeta segments was used. The CDR3 region of rearranged TCR beta genes was amplified from genomic DNA by a multiplex PCR assay. Amplified TCR beta libraries were sequenced as 87-base-pair reads on the Illumina HiSeq System. On the study's bioinformatics: A later analysis tallied around 87 million unique TCR beta chains across the 666 repertoires, and approximately 9.9 million of those chains were shared by two or more donors. Raw reads were error-corrected and collapsed into unique sequences with a nearest-neighbor algorithm that merged closely related sequences to remove PCR and sequencing errors. CDR3 sequences were aligned to IMGT reference sequences to assign V, D and J gene segments. For a sequence to be retained, a match of at least six nucleotides was required to both a V gene segment and a J gene segment. Rearrangements were called productive when the CDR3 lacked stop codons and stayed in frame with V and J; all others were non-productive. Following IMGT convention, CDR3 was defined as the stretch from the second conserved V-encoded cysteine up to the conserved J-encoded phenylalanine. The earlier analysis of 500 to 600 of the donors excluded sequences that lacked an unambiguous match to a single V gene segment. An earlier analysis of several hundred of the donors classified V segments as functional when productive rearrangements were above 56.7% and as segregating when the standard deviation between donors was above 5%. A statistical classification framework was developed to diagnose cytomegalovirus status using the catalog of TCR beta chain sequences. In a later analysis, V and J genes were assigned by comparing TCR nucleotide sequences against IMGT/GENE-DB human TR gene sequences. A later analysis assigned CDR3 sequences and most-parsimonious VDJ recombination scenarios with the TCRdist pipeline. In a later analysis, each TCR beta chain was defined by its CDR3 amino acid sequence together with its V-gene family, and reads lacking a unique V-gene family were excluded. A later analysis removed 550 to 650 highly shared, low-generation-probability nucleotide sequences to deal with suspected cross-contamination and a sequencing artifact. In a later analysis, a clonal expansion index was calculated for each public chain from normalized within-repertoire ranks of inferred template counts. Generation probabilities in a later analysis came from a VDJ recombination model fitted to out-of-frame rearrangements, and those results were checked against IGoR. A later analysis scored TCR-TCR, TCR-HLA and TCR-CMV co-occurrence with hypergeometric tests, applying a repertoire-size bias correction to TCR pairs. In a later analysis, false discovery rates were estimated by permuting HLA or CMV assignments 20 times. A later analysis grouped co-occurring TCRs with DBSCAN, adding TCRdist sequence similarity when clustering within HLA-allele-positive subsets. Co-occurrence clustering excluded repertoires with fewer than 30,000 or more than 120,000 public chains, plus five with anomalous nucleotide sharing. Sourced from immuneACCESS, this table was stored by TCRdb with only in-frame sequences that have V and J called. A share of the clones is absent; for the studies checked, an unresolved V gene accounts for under half, and the remainder has no known explanation. V and J calls and clone size are as listed in that table; D and trimming were resolved from the DNA. The sample data list about 160,000 clones, and about 86% of these were observed just once. Almost 2% of the sample is in the top ten clones.

Of note for this clone: Its antigen is unknown. Per-base quality was not reported, and no clone a single base away is much larger than it.

Sequencing was carried out using PBMCs. The sequence links TRBV2 to TRBJ2-7, and TRBD2 matches 12 of the central bases. This receptor was obtained from a woman under 30 in good health and CMV-seronegative. The DNA reads TGTGCCAGCAGTACGGCTGGACTAGCGGGGCGATACTCCTACGAGCAGTACTTC. Its coded protein is CASSTAGLAGRYSYEQYF.